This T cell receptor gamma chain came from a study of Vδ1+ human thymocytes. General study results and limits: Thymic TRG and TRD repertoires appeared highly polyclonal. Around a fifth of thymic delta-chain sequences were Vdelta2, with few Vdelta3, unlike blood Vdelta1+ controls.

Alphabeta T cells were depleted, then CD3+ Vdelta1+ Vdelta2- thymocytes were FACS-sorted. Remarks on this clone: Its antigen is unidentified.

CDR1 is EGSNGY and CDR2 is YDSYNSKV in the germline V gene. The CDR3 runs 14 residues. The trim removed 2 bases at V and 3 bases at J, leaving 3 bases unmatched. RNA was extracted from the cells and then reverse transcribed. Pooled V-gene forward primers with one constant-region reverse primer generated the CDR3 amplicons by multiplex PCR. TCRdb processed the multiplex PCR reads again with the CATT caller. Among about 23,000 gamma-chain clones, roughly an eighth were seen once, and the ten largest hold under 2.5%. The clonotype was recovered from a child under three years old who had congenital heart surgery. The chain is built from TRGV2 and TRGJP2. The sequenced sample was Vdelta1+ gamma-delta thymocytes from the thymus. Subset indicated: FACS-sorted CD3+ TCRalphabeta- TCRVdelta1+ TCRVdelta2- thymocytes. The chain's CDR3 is CATWDDCSDWIKTF. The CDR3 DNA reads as TGTGCCACCTGGGACGACTGTAGTGATTGGATCAAGACGTTT.